The sequence of this T cell receptor (beta chain) was determined in a study of T cell responses to AZD1222 COVID-19 vaccine. Study results and limitations: Most donors were white British and more were female, and clonal diversity was possibly underestimated. Spike-specific TCR breadth and depth grew following two AZD1222 doses. Among vaccine-associated CD4 TCRs, coverage spanned spike, with dominance at 160-218 and 743-854.

With respect to this clone: Its antigen is still unknown.

Data came from immunoSEQ multiplex PCR; TCRdb stores just in-frame clones and leaves some out. The sample gives over 150,000 clones, just over 90% of which show up once; around 3% is in the top ten. This CDR3 has 14 residues. Trimming cost V 3 bases and J 0 bases, with 12 bases left between them. Per the germline V gene, CDR1 is SQVTM and CDR2 is ANQGSEA. The material sequenced was peripheral blood, taken 28 days after the second AZD1222 dose. This TCR was sampled from an adult who received the AZD1222 COVID-19 vaccine. This chain joins TRBV29-1 and TRBJ2-7; D call uncertain. DNA for the CDR3: TGCAGCGTTGATGCTGGACCCTCCTCCTACGAGCAGTACTTC. Amino acid sequence: CSVDAGPSSYEQYF.